A single sample is the source of the 9 T cell receptor beta chains below, sequenced in a study of blood T cell repertoires in COVID-19. Only in-frame clones appear in the TCRdb table, and some are missing; sequencing was by immunoSEQ multiplex PCR. The sample records some 250,000 clones, less than 90% being singletons. Sequencing input: peripheral blood. Receptors originate from a woman in her thirties with COVID-19, enrolled during active disease.

CDR3 amino acids: CASSLVPANSPLHF. In DNA form, the CDR3 reads TGTGCCAGCAGCTTAGTCCCCGCGAATTCACCCCTCCACTTT. This chain joins TRBV7-2 and TRBJ1-6; no definite D call. The V and J ends lost 1 base and 7 bases respectively, with 8 bases between them. This CDR3 spans 14 amino acids. Germline values: CDR1 SGHTA, CDR2 FQGNSA.

The chain combines TRBV11-2 with TRBJ2-3, with D perhaps matching TRBD2 (7 bases). Trimming left V 1 base short and J 14 bases short, with 19 bases between. This CDR3 has 14 residues. CDR1 is SGHAT and CDR2 is FQNNGV in the germline V gene. The CDR3 nucleotides are TGTGCCAGCAGCTTAGGCGGGGGCCCTTCTGGTGCGTATTTT. Translating it yields CASSLGGGPSGAYF.

V usage is TRBV5-1 and J usage is TRBJ1-5; TRBD1 aligns across 9 bases. The V gene end was trimmed by 0 bases and the J gene end by 7 bases; junction bases not matched to a gene: 14. Germline V gene lookup returns CDR1 SGHRS and CDR2 YFSETQ. The CDR3 covers 18 residues. The CDR3 DNA reads as TGCGCCAGCAGCTTGGAGGCTGGGGGACAGGGCCTTTCCCAGCCCCAGCATTTT. Translation gives CASSLEAGGQGLSQPQHF.

The chain recombines TRBV19 with TRBJ2-5; 7 nucleotides agree with TRBD2. J lost 10 bases, V lost 3 bases, and 11 bases had no gene match. CDR1 is LNHDA and CDR2 is SQIVND in the germline V gene (reference sequence). CDR3 size: 14 residues. The DNA of the CDR3 is TGTGCCAGTAGTATCTCAGCGGGGCCTTTGAACCAGTACTTC. This gives the protein CASSISAGPLNQYF. The full variable domain, with the rest looked up from reference TRBV19 and TRBJ2-5, is DGGITQSPKYLFRKEGQNVTLSCEQNLNHDAMYWYRQDPGQGLRLIYYSQIVNDFQKGDIAEGYSVSREKKESFPLTVTSAQKNPTAFYLCASSISAGPLNQYFGPGTRLLVL.

The DNA of the CDR3 is TGTGCCAGCATACTACTGGGAGGGGACCCTACAGATACGCAGTATTTT. Amino acid sequence: CASILLGGDPTDTQYF. The V call is TRBV21-1, the J call TRBJ2-3; the table's D call, TRBD2, was not checked against the DNA. TRBV21-1 is described as a pseudogene. The CDR3 extends over 16 amino acids.

V usage is TRBV9 and J usage is TRBJ2-6, with 9 bases identical to TRBD1. After removal of 3 bases from V and 0 bases from J, the junction contained 16 bases not matched to a gene. The CDR3 totals 21 residues. Germline lookup yields CDR1 SGDLS and CDR2 YYNGEE. CDR3 nucleotide sequence: TGTGCCAGCAGCGCTGTCCCCGGGACAGGGCTCCAATACTCTGGGGCCAACGTCCTGACTTTC. Translation: CASSAVPGTGLQYSGANVLTF.

The chain employs TRBV11-2 and TRBJ2-7; 7 nucleotides align to TRBD1. The CDR3 totals 14 residues. Unmatched junction bases numbered 7, after V lost 5 bases and J lost 3 bases. From germline, CDR1 is SGHAT and CDR2 FQNNGV. The CDR3 DNA reads TGTGCCAGCAGCGCCTGGGGACAGCACTACGAGCAGTACTTC. Protein product: CASSAWGQHYEQYF.

This rearrangement joins TRBV28 to TRBJ1-4; TRBD1 agrees at 10 bases. Trimming at V came to 8 bases and at J to 0 bases, leaving 6 bases not matched to a gene. There are 16 residues in the CDR3. Per germline, CDR1 MDHEN and CDR2 SYDVKM. The CDR3 reads CASGGQGTTTNEKLFF. Here the CDR3 DNA reads TGTGCCAGCGGGGGACAGGGGACTACAACTAATGAAAAACTGTTTTTT.

This chain connects TRBV27 to TRBJ2-7; D perhaps matches TRBD2 (5 bases). Per germline, CDR1 MNHEY and CDR2 SMNVEV (reference sequence). V lost 7 bases to trimming and J lost 3 bases, with 7 bases between them. The CDR3 consists of 11 residues. CDR3 bases: TGTGCCAGCAAAGAGGGCTACGAGCAGTACTTC. This encodes CASKEGYEQYF.